This passage covers 7 T cell receptor beta chains from one sample sequenced in a study of STAT5B mutations in CD4+ large granular lymphocyte leukemia. Generated by immunoSEQ multiplex PCR, the TCRdb table keeps only in-frame clones and is missing some. The sample consists of around 43,000 clones, 80% to 90% of them appearing once. Material for sequencing was CD4+ T cells from blood buffy coats. The receptors shown here come from a human donor in good health.

The J gene is TRBJ1-6, the V gene TRBV11-2; D perhaps matches TRBD1 (6 bases). V lost 1 base and J 12 bases, leaving 16 bases between the germline ends. Germline CDR1 and CDR2: SGHAT and FQNNGV. There are 15 residues in the CDR3. CDR3 nucleotides: TGTGCCAGCAGCTTAGTGGTCGGGGGGCGGGTACCCCTCCACTTT. Translating gives CASSLVVGGRVPLHF.

The rearrangement uses TRBV6-1 and TRBJ1-6; D gene ambiguous. The CDR3 is made up of 13 amino acids. The ends were cut back, 6 bases at V and 9 bases at J, with 12 bases in the middle. Germline loops: CDR1 MNHNS, CDR2 SASEGT. CDR3 sequence reads: CASRDYRSSPLHF. The CDR3 nucleotides read TGTGCCAGCAGGGACTACCGTAGTTCACCCCTCCACTTT.

To note about this clone: Other DNA sequences from this sample encode an identical CDR3 as well. The rearrangement uses TRBV7-2 and TRBJ2-7; no firm D call. The CDR3 length is 11 residues. Deletions cut 5 bases from V and 3 bases from J, with 5 bases between. Germline values: CDR1 SGHTA, CDR2 FQGNSA. The CDR3 region has the DNA TGTGCCAGCAGCCTACGCTACGAGCAGTACTTC. Its protein product is CASSLRYEQYF. Full variable domain (missing parts from reference TRBV7-2 and TRBJ2-7): GAGVSQSPSNKVTEKGKDVELRCDPISGHTALYWYRQSLGQGLEFLIYFQGNSAPDKSGLPSDRFSAERTGGSVSTLTIQRTQQEDSAVYLCASSLRYEQYFGPGTRLTVT.

The rearrangement uses TRBV7-9 and TRBJ2-7; D gene unclear. Per the germline V gene, CDR1 is SEHNR and CDR2 is FQNEAQ (reference sequence). The CDR3 is 14 amino acids. Trimming took off 1 base at V and 2 bases at J, with 9 bases between the two ends. The CDR3 sequence is CASSLGVVAYEQYF. The CDR3 region has the DNA TGTGCCAGCAGCTTAGGGGTCGTAGCCTACGAGCAGTACTTC.

The V gene is TRBV10-3, the J gene TRBJ1-5; unclear D gene. In germline, CDR1 is ENHRY, CDR2 SYGVKD. There are 14 residues in the CDR3. Trimming shortened V by 10 bases and J by 1 base, and 14 bases separated the two germline ends. Here the CDR3 reads CASKMDGSNQPQHF. CDR3 nucleotide sequence: TGTGCCAGTAAGATGGACGGGAGCAATCAGCCCCAGCATTTT.

The genes are TRBV9 and TRBJ1-2; D uncertain. V dropped 0 bases and J dropped 4 bases, with 10 bases sitting between them. CDR3 length: 14 amino acids. CDR1 SGDLS and CDR2 YYNGEE come from the germline V gene. The CDR3 DNA is TGTGCCAGCAGCGTAGACGGAGGAAGCTATGGCTACACCTTC. This gives the protein CASSVDGGSYGYTF.

This chain uses TRBV27 with TRBJ2-3, with 9 bases fitting TRBD2. This CDR3 region has 15 residues. Looked up from germline, CDR1 is MNHEY and CDR2 is SMNVEV (reference sequence). With V trimmed by 8 bases and J by 2 bases, 8 bases remained unmatched. The CDR3 coding sequence is TGTGCCAGCGGACGACTAGCGGAGCTCACAGATACGCAGTATTTT. Its translation is CASGRLAELTDTQYF.